The 20 T cell receptor beta chains below all came from one sample that was sequenced in a study of blood T cells in healthy people across ages. Then a second PCR, running about 6 to 11 cycles, was carried out with a sample-barcoded 5' primer and a J-beta primer mix. TCRdb analysed the 5' RACE reads with MiXCR anew, one entry per CDR3 protein. The sample contains fewer than 900,000 distinct CDR3 sequences, approximately 49% of which appear only once. The specimen was blood. These receptor sequences come from a woman aged 60-70 years in good health.

This clonotype has a handful of counts. The rearrangement uses TRBV5-1 and TRBJ2-7; D gene ambiguous. Trimming removed 4 bases from V and 5 bases from J, with 13 bases in between. Per germline, CDR1 SGHRS and CDR2 YFSETQ. The CDR3 is 13 residues long. CDR3 loop: CASSVRSTNEQYF. CDR3 in DNA: TGCGCCAGCAGCGTGAGGTCAACCAACGAGCAGTACTTC.

The chain joins TRBV29-1 to TRBJ1-4, with D perhaps matching TRBD1 (5 bases). The germline CDR1 and CDR2 sequences are SQVTM and ANQGSEA. Trimming took off 5 bases at V and 6 bases at J, with 10 bases between the two ends. The CDR3 runs to 12 residues. CDR3 sequence: CSVSGTDEKLFF. CDR3 bases: TGCAGCGTTTCCGGGACGGATGAAAAACTGTTTTTT.

The rearrangement joins TRBV5-1 to TRBJ2-5; TRBD1 agrees at 7 bases. The CDR3 sequence is 15 residues long. The germline CDR1 and CDR2 sequences are SGHRS and YFSETQ. V lost 5 bases and J lost 2; bases outside the gene matches: 9. The CDR3 loop reads CASSFLPGQQETQYF. CDR3 DNA sequence: TGCGCCAGCAGTTTCCTACCGGGACAGCAAGAGACCCAGTACTTC.

The gene calls are TRBV12-3 or TRBV12-4 and TRBJ2-3; 9 nucleotides line up with TRBD1. This CDR3 is 16 amino acids long. J was trimmed by 4 bases and V by 2 bases; bases with no gene match: 7. For the CDR3, the DNA is TGTGCCAGCAGTTTATTCGGGACAGGGCTCGCAGATACGCAGTATTTT. It encodes CASSLFGTGLADTQYF.

The rearrangement joins TRBV4-2 to TRBJ2-3; 7 bases are a match to TRBD2. This CDR3 spans 15 amino acids. Germline-derived CDR1 and CDR2 are LGHNA and YNFKEQ. J was trimmed by 2 bases and V by 1 base; bases with no gene match: 3. The CDR3: CASSQGGGDTDTQYF. The CDR3 DNA reads TGTGCCAGCAGCCAAGGCGGGGGAGACACAGATACGCAGTATTTT.

CDR3 sequence (DNA): TGTGCCAGCAGCCAAGTTGGGACAACAGGTTACGAGCAGTACTTC. Translated: CASSQVGTTGYEQYF. This sequence joins TRBV4-2 and TRBJ2-7, with D tentatively TRBD1 (6 bases). V lost 1 base and J 4 bases, leaving 14 bases between the germline ends. The germline V gene encodes CDR1 LGHNA and CDR2 YNFKEQ. CDR3 length equals 15 residues.

This clonotype has just one count. The J gene is TRBJ1-2, the V gene TRBV20-1; TRBD1 is a possible D gene (5 bases). Per germline, CDR1 DFQATT and CDR2 SNEGSKA (reference sequence). Trimming took 5 bases from V and 6 from J, leaving 16 bases between them. This CDR3 region has 13 residues. CDR3 residues: CSAPSAGKNGYTF. The CDR3 nucleotides are TGCAGTGCTCCCTCCGCAGGGAAGAATGGCTACACCTTC.

V is TRBV20-1 and J is TRBJ2-1, with 11 bases matching TRBD2. V trimming: 3 bases; J trimming: 4 bases; junction bases outside the gene matches: 5. Germline CDR1 is DFQATT and CDR2 is SNEGSKA (reference sequence). CDR3 length: 15 residues. CDR3 coding DNA: TGCAGTGCTAGTGGGACTAGCGGTTCTTACAATGAGCAGTTCTTC. Translation gives CSASGTSGSYNEQFF.

The chain uses TRBV7-2 and TRBJ2-7, with unresolved D. Near its end, the DNA agrees better with TRBJ2-5, so the J call may be wrong. The CDR3 loop spans 13 amino acids. CDR1 and CDR2 from the germline V gene are SGHTA and FQGNSA. CDR3 sequence: CASSFIAIGTQYF. DNA of the CDR3: TGTGCCAGCAGCTTTATTGCGATCGGGACCCAGTACTTC.

The rearrangement links TRBV12-3 or TRBV12-4 to TRBJ2-5; D gene uncertain. The V end lost 6 bases, the J end lost 11 bases, and 31 bases lay between the germline ends. The CDR3 contains 17 residues. CDR3 loop: CASSPQRTPQLGNEQYF. The CDR3 DNA reads as TGTGCCAGCAGCCCCCAGAGGACGCCTCAATTGGGGAATGAGCAGTACTTC.

V is TRBV9 and J is TRBJ2-1, with a weak D call TRBD2 (7 bases). The CDR3 extends over 16 amino acids. Trimming took off 4 bases at V and 1 base at J, with 15 bases between the two ends. Germline CDR1 is SGDLS and CDR2 is YYNGEE. CDR3 sequence (DNA): TGTGCCAGCAGCCCTCGGACAGCGGGATCCTACAATGAGCAGTTCTTC. Its protein product is CASSPRTAGSYNEQFF.

This clonotype appeared once. CDR3 sequence reads: CASSYSSGRASEQFF. CDR3 DNA: TGTGCCAGCAGTTATTCAAGCGGGAGGGCCTCTGAGCAGTTCTTC. This chain joins TRBV6-5 and TRBJ2-1; the match to TRBD2 covers 10 bases. Germline values: CDR1 MNHEY, CDR2 SVGAGI. The CDR3 runs to 15 residues. V lost 3 bases, J lost 9 bases, and 8 bases stayed unmatched.

The chain employs TRBV20-1 and TRBJ1-4, with TRBD1 matching over 7 bases. The CDR3 contains 14 residues. The V and J ends lost 0 bases and 8 bases, in that order; junction bases with no gene match: 6. Per germline, CDR1 DFQATT and CDR2 SNEGSKA (reference sequence). The CDR3 spells CSARDEDRTEKLFF. CDR3 sequence (DNA): TGCAGTGCTAGAGATGAGGACAGGACCGAAAAACTGTTTTTT.

The chain combines TRBV7-2 with TRBJ2-1; no definite D call. This CDR3 has 14 amino acids. Germline loops: CDR1 SGHTA, CDR2 FQGNSA. V lost 1 base, J lost 6 bases, and 10 bases lay in between. In DNA form, the CDR3 reads TGTGCCAGCAGCTTAGGGCCTCAATCCAATGAGCAGTTCTTC. The encoded protein is CASSLGPQSNEQFF.

Details on this clonotype: Since a much larger clone is just one base distant, this may be a read error. CDR3 region: CSARDLFRAGNQENQYF. The DNA of the CDR3 is TGCAGTGCTAGAGATCTCTTTCGTGCTGGGAACCAAGAGAACCAGTACTTC. This chain links TRBV20-1 with TRBJ2-5; D gene ambiguous. CDR3 length: 17 amino acids. The germline CDR1 and CDR2 sequences are DFQATT and SNEGSKA (reference sequence).

This clonotype has only a few counts. V gene TRBV20-1 combines with J gene TRBJ2-3; 7 nucleotides agree with TRBD2. CDR3 length equals 16 residues. After removal of 5 bases from V and 3 bases from J, the junction contained 14 bases not matched to a gene. Germline V gives CDR1 DFQATT, CDR2 SNEGSKA (reference sequence). The CDR3 DNA reads TGCAGTGCTCAGAAGGGGTCAGGGAGGGGAACAGATACGCAGTATTTT. Its protein is CSAQKGSGRGTDTQYF.

The V gene is TRBV24-1, the J gene TRBJ2-7, with 9 bases matching TRBD1. The CDR3 sequence is 15 residues long. Losses at the gene ends were 8 bases for V and 3 bases for J; bases not matched to a gene: 10. Looked up from germline, CDR1 is KGHDR and CDR2 is SFDVKD. In DNA form, the CDR3 reads TGTGCCACCAACAGATTGGACAGGGGAGACTACGAGCAGTACTTC. It encodes CATNRLDRGDYEQYF.

This chain links TRBV15 with TRBJ2-2, with unresolved D. Germline V CDR1 and CDR2: LNHNV, YYDKDF (reference sequence). V lost 0 bases, J lost 2 bases, and 10 bases lay in between. CDR3 length equals 16 residues. The CDR3 region has the DNA TGTGCCACCAGCAGAGATTGGAGCTCCAACACCGGGGAGCTGTTTTTT. Translated, it gives CATSRDWSSNTGELFF.

J is TRBJ1-1 and V is TRBV29-1; D remains unclear. CDR1 is SQVTM, CDR2 ANQGSEA, per germline. The CDR3 totals 10 residues. The CDR3 nucleotides are TGCGGGTCCCAATACACTGAAGCTTTCTTT. Amino acids: CGSQYTEAFF.

This clonotype was seen a handful of times. V is TRBV3-1 and J is TRBJ2-5, with TRBD2 identical over 9 bases. The CDR3 sequence is 17 residues long. CDR1 and CDR2 (germline): LGHDT, YNNKEL (reference sequence). Trimming cost V 0 bases and J 5 bases; bases outside gene matches: 10. DNA of the CDR3: TGTGCCAGCAGCCAAGAGGAAGTTAGCGGGAGAGGGGAGACCCAGTACTTC. Translation gives CASSQEEVSGRGETQYF.